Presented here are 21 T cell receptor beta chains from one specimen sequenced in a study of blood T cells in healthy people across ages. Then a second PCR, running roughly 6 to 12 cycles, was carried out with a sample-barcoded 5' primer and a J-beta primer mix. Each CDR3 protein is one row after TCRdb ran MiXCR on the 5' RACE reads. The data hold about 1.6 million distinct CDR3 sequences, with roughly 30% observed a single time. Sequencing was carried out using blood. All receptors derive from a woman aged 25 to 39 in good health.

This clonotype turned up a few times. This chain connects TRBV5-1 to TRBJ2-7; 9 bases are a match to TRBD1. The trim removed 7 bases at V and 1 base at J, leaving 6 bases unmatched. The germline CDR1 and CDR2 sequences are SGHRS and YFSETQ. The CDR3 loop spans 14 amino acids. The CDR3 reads CASRTGGASYEQYF. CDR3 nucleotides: TGCGCCAGCCGAACAGGGGGCGCGTCCTACGAGCAGTACTTC.

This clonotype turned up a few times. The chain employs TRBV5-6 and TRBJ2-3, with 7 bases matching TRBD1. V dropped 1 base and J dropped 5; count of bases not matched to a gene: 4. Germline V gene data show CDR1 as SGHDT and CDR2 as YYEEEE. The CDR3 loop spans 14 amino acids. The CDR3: CASSLTGAEDTQYF. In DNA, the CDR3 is TGTGCCAGCAGCTTGACAGGGGCGGAAGATACGCAGTATTTT.

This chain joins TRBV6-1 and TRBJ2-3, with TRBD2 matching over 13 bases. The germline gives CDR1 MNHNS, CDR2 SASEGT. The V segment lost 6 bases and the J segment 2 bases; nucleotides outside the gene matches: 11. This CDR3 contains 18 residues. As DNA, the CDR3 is TGTGCCAGCAGGTCCGGACTAGCGGGAGACCACTACACAGATACGCAGTATTTT. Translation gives CASRSGLAGDHYTDTQYF.

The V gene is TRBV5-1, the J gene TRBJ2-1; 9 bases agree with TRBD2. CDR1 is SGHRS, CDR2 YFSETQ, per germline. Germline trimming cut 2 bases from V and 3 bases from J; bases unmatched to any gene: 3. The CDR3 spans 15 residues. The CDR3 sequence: CASSFQRGDYNEQFF. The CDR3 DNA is TGCGCCAGCAGCTTCCAGCGGGGGGACTACAATGAGCAGTTCTTC.

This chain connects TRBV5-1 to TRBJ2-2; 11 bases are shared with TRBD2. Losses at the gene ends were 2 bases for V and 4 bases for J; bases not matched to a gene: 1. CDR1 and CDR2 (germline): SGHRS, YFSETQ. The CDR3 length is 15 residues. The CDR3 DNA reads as TGCGCCAGCAGCTTAACTAGCGGGGGCACCGGGGAGCTGTTTTTT. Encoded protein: CASSLTSGGTGELFF.

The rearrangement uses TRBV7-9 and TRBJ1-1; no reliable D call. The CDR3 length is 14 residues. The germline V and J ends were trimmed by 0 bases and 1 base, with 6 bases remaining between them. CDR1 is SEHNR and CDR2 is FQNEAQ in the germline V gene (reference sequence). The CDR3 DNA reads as TGTGCCAGCAGCTTAGCCCCTCAGAACACTGAAGCTTTCTTT. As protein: CASSLAPQNTEAFF. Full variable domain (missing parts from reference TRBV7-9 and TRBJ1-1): DTGVSQNPRHKITKRGQNVTFRCDPISEHNRLYWYRQTLGQGPEFLTYFQNEAQLEKSRLLSDRFSAERPKGSFSTLEIQRTEQGDSAMYLCASSLAPQNTEAFFGQGTRLTVV.

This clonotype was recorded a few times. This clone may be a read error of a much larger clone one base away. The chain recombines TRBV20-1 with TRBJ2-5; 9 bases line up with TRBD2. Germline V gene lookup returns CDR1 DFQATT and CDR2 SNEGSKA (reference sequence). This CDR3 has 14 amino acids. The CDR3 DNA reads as TGCAGTGCGCTACTAGCGGGTAGCCAAGAGGCCCAGTACTTC. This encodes CSALLAGSQEAQYF.

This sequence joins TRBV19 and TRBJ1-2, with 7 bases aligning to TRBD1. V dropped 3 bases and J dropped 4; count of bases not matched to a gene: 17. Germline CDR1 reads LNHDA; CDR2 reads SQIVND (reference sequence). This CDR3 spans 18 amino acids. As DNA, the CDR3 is TGTGCCAGTAGTATGGGAACCATCAGACAGGGAGCCCGCTATGGCTACACCTTC. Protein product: CASSMGTIRQGARYGYTF.

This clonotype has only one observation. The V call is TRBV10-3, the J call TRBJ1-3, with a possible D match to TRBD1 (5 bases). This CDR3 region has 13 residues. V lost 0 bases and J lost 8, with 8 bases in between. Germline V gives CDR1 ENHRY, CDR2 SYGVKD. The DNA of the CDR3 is TGTGCCATCAGTGAGTCTCGAGGGGACACCATATATTTT. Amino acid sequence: CAISESRGDTIYF.

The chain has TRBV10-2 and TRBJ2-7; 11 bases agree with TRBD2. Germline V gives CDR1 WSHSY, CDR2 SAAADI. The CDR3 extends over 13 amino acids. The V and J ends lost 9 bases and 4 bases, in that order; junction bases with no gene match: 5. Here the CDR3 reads CASRLAGFYEQYF. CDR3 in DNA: TGCGCCAGTCGACTAGCGGGGTTTTACGAGCAGTACTTC.

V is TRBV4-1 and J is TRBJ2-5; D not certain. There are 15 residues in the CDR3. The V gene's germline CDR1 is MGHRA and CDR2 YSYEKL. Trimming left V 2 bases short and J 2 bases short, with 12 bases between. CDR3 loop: CASSQTPSSQETQYF. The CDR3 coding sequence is TGCGCCAGCAGCCAAACCCCATCCAGTCAAGAGACCCAGTACTTC.

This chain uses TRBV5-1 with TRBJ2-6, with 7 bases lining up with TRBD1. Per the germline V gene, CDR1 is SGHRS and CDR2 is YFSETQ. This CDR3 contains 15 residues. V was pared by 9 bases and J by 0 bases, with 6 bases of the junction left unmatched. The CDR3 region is CATATGSSGANVLTF. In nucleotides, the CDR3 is TGCGCCACGGCGACAGGGTCCTCTGGGGCCAACGTCCTGACTTTC.

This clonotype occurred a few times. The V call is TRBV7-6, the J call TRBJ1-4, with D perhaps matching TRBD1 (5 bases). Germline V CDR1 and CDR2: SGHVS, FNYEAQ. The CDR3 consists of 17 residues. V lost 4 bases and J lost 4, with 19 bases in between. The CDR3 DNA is TGTGCCAGCAGCTCATTTCGCCAGGCGGGGGGTAATGAAAAACTGTTTTTT. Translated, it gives CASSSFRQAGGNEKLFF.

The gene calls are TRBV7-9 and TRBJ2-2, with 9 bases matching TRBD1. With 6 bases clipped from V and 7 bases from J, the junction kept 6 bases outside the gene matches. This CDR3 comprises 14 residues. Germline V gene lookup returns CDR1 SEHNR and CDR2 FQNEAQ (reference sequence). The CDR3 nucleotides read TGTGCCAGCAGAGGGGACAGGGAAATCGGGGAGCTGTTTTTT. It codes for CASRGDREIGELFF.

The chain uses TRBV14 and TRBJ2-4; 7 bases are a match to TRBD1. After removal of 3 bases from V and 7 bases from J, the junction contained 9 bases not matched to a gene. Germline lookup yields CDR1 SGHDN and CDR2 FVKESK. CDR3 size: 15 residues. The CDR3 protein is CASSQVGTAPNIQYF. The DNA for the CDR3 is TGTGCCAGCAGCCAGGTCGGGACAGCCCCTAACATTCAGTACTTC. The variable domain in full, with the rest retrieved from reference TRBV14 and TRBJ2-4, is EAGVTQFPSHSVIEKGQTVTLRCDPISGHDNLYWYRRVMGKEIKFLLHFVKESKQDESGMPNNRFLAERTGGTYSTLKVQPAELEDSGVYFCASSQVGTAPNIQYFGAGTRLSVL.

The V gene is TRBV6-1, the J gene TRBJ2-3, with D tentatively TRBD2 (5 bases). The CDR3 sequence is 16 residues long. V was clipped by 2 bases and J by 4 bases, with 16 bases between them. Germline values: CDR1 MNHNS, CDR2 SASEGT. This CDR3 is CASSEYIQREPDTQYF. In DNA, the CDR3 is TGTGCCAGCAGTGAATATATCCAGAGGGAGCCAGATACGCAGTATTTT.

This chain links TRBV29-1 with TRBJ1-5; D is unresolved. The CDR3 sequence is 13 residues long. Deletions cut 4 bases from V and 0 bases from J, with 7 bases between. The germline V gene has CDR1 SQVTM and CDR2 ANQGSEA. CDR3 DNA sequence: TGCAGCGTTGGCGGGTCTAGCAATCAGCCCCAGCATTTT. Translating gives CSVGGSSNQPQHF.

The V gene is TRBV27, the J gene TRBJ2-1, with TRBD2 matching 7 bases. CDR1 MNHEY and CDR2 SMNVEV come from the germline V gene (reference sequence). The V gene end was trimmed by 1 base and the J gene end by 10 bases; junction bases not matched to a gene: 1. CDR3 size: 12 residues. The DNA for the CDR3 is TGTGCCAGCAGTTTATGGGGACTAGAGCAGTTCTTC. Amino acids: CASSLWGLEQFF.

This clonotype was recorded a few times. CDR3 in DNA: TGTGCCAGCTCACCCGAAACTAGAGTTGAGCAGTTCTTC. This translates into CASSPETRVEQFF. The chain recombines TRBV18 with TRBJ2-1, with D tentatively TRBD2 (5 bases). The CDR3 sequence is 13 residues long. In germline, CDR1 is KGHSH, CDR2 LQKENI. Trimming shortened V by 3 bases and J by 9 bases, and 12 bases separated the two germline ends.

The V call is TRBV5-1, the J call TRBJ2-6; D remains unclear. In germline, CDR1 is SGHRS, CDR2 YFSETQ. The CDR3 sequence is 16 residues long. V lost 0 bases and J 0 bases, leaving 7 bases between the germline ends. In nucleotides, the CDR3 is TGCGCCAGCAGCTTGGATGGCAACTCTGGGGCCAACGTCCTGACTTTC. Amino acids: CASSLDGNSGANVLTF.

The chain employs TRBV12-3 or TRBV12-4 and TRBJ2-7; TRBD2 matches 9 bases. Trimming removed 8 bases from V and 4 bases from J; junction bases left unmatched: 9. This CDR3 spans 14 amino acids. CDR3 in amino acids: CASARLAALYEQYF. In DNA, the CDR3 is TGTGCCAGCGCCAGACTAGCGGCCCTTTACGAGCAGTACTTC.